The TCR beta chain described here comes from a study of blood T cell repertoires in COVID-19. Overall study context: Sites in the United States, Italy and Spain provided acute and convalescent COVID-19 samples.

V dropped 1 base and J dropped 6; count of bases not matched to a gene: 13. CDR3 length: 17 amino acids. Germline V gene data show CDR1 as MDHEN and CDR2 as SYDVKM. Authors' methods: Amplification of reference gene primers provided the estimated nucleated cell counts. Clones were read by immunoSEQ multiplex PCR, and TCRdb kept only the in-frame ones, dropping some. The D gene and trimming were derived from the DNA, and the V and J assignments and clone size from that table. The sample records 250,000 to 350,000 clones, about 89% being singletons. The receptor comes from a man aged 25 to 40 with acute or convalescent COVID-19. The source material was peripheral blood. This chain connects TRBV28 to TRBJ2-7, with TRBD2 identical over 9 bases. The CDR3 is CASSLFFGLAGIREQYF. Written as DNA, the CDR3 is TGTGCCAGCAGTTTATTTTTCGGGCTAGCGGGAATTCGCGAGCAGTACTTC.